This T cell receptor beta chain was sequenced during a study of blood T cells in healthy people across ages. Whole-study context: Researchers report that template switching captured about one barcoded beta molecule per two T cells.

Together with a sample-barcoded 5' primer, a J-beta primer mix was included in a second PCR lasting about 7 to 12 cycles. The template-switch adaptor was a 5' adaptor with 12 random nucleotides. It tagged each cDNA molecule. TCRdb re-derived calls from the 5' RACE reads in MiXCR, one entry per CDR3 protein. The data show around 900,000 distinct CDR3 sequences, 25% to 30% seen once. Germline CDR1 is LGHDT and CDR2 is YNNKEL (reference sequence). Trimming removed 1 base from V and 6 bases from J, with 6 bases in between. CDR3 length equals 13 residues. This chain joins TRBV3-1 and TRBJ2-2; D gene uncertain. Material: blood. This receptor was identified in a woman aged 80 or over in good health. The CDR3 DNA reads TGTGCCAGCAGCCAAGCCAGCCCCGGGGAGCTGTTTTTT. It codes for CASSQASPGELFF.